Sequencing of this T cell receptor beta chain was carried out in a study of blood T cell repertoires in COVID-19. Germline values: CDR1 WNHNN, CDR2 SYGVQD (reference sequence). V was trimmed by 4 bases and J by 6 bases, leaving 13 bases between them. This CDR3 comprises 13 residues. Sequencing was performed with immunoSEQ multiplex PCR; in TCRdb, only in-frame clones are kept and a portion is missing. The sample includes 250,000 to 350,000 clones, around 90% of them seen just once. The sequenced sample consisted of PBMCs or T cells enriched from blood (not recorded which). This receptor was identified in a woman in her fifties or sixties in a cohort exposed to, infected with or recovered from COVID-19 (not recorded which). This sequence joins TRBV10-1 and TRBJ2-7, with a tentative D call TRBD1 (6 bases). CDR3 sequence reads: CASSGQAVGEQYF. DNA for the CDR3: TGCGCCAGCAGTGGACAGGCCGTTGGCGAGCAGTACTTC.